Shown below are 27 T cell receptor beta chains from a single sample sequenced in a study of vaccination effects on CD4 cells after COVID-19. No cognate antigen is known for these TCRs. Antigen-specific CD4+ T cells were first expanded with viral peptide pools by the ViraFEST assay and only then sequenced. CD4+ T cell isolation took place after more than eight days of culture. Infection with SARS-CoV-2 occurred in the person between March and December 2020, and PCR confirmed it. Assay used: immunoSEQ multiplex PCR; TCRdb lists only in-frame clones, some missing. The table lists roughly 70,000 clones, roughly 73% of them singletons. Here the sequenced sample was CD4+ T cells from PBMCs cultured with HIV peptides, taken before COVID-19 vaccination. This sample's subset: HIV-1 Nef peptide pool negative control/reference culture. The receptor source for this set is a human donor who had a prior SARS-CoV-2 infection.

This clone came up a few times. The chain joins TRBV27 to TRBJ1-1, with 7 bases lining up with TRBD1. The V segment lost 2 bases and the J segment 7 bases; nucleotides outside the gene matches: 7. There are 14 residues in the CDR3. Per the germline V gene, CDR1 is MNHEY and CDR2 is SMNVEV (reference sequence). The CDR3 region is CASSLDRVVGEAFF. The CDR3 DNA reads TGTGCCAGCAGTTTAGACAGGGTGGTCGGTGAAGCTTTCTTT.

J is TRBJ1-3 and V is TRBV3-1 (or the pseudogene TRBV3-2); D uncertain. Germline CDR1 and CDR2: LGHDT and YNNKEL (reference sequence). CDR3 length equals 12 residues. The germline V and J ends were trimmed by 1 base and 5 bases, with 3 bases remaining between them. The DNA of the CDR3 is TGTGCCAGCAGCCAAGTAAGAAACACCATATATTTT. Translated: CASSQVRNTIYF.

The gene calls are TRBV7-3 and TRBJ2-3; TRBD1 is a possible D gene (5 bases). The CDR3 runs 21 residues. Per germline, CDR1 SGHTA and CDR2 FQGTGA. The V gene lost 1 base and the J gene lost 0 bases, with 26 bases spanning the gap. Here the CDR3 DNA reads TGTGCCAGCAGCTTAAGGGGCCCGACTGTCGTGTCCCTTACTAGCACAGATACGCAGTATTTT. Protein sequence: CASSLRGPTVVSLTSTDTQYF.

This chain uses TRBV5-4 with TRBJ2-1; 8 bases map to TRBD2. V gave up 4 bases and J gave up 6 bases; unmatched junction bases: 9. The CDR3 totals 15 residues. The germline V gene has CDR1 SGHNT and CDR2 YYREEE (reference sequence). The CDR3 DNA follows: TGTGCCAGCAGCCCGACCGGACTAGCTTTCAATGAGCAGTTCTTC. Translated, it gives CASSPTGLAFNEQFF.

The sample holds a few counts of this clone. This chain joins TRBV9 and TRBJ2-5; D uncertain. CDR1 SGDLS and CDR2 YYNGEE come from the germline V gene. V dropped 0 bases and J dropped 3 bases, with 6 bases sitting between them. CDR3 size: 13 residues. CDR3 bases: TGTGCCAGCAGCGTAGGACAAGAAGAGACCCAGTACTTC. It yields the protein CASSVGQEETQYF.

The V call is TRBV7-3, the J call TRBJ1-3; the D is unclear. The CDR3 covers 16 residues. The V and J ends lost 6 bases and 2 bases respectively, with 17 bases between them. Germline CDR1 SGHTA, CDR2 FQGTGA. The CDR3, as DNA: TGTGCCAGCAGTCGGGGAGACCGGGCTACTGGAAACACCATATATTTT. It encodes CASSRGDRATGNTIYF.

The chain employs TRBV10-3 and TRBJ2-5; 9 bases agree with TRBD1. The CDR3 is 15 amino acids. J gave up 5 bases and V 6 bases, and 10 bases lay outside the gene matches. CDR1 ENHRY and CDR2 SYGVKD come from the germline V gene. In DNA, the CDR3 is TGTGCCATCAGCAACCCACAGGGGGCCGGGGAGACCCAGTACTTC. Its protein product is CAISNPQGAGETQYF.

This clone was observed once. This chain connects TRBV7-6 to TRBJ2-1; 8 bases are shared with TRBD1. There are 15 residues in the CDR3. CDR1 and CDR2 from the germline V gene are SGHVS and FNYEAQ. Trimming at V came to 2 bases and at J to 6 bases, leaving 6 bases not matched to a gene. The CDR3, as DNA: TGTGCCAGCAGCTTAATTGGACAGGGCCTCAATGAGCAGTTCTTC. Its protein product is CASSLIGQGLNEQFF.

The chain recombines TRBV7-9 with TRBJ2-1, with D possibly being TRBD1 (7 bases). There are 17 residues in the CDR3. Trimming left V 5 bases short and J 7 bases short, with 24 bases between. The germline gives CDR1 SEHNR, CDR2 FQNEAQ (reference sequence). The CDR3 region has the DNA TGTGCCAGCAGCCATGATAGACGGAGGGGGCGAGGGAATGAGCAGTTCTTC. This encodes CASSHDRRRGRGNEQFF.

This clone was counted a single time. The chain links TRBV18 to TRBJ2-7; D is unclear. V lost 2 bases and J lost 1, with 9 bases in between. This CDR3 region has 14 residues. From germline, CDR1 is KGHSH and CDR2 LQKENI. This chain's CDR3 is CASSPVPGSYEQYF. DNA of the CDR3: TGTGCCAGCTCACCAGTTCCCGGTTCCTACGAGCAGTACTTC.

This clone came up a few times. CDR3 region: CASRFQGARTDTQYF. The CDR3, as DNA: TGTGCCAGCAGATTCCAGGGGGCTAGGACAGATACGCAGTATTTT. The chain recombines TRBV6-5 with TRBJ2-3, with 8 bases identical to TRBD1. V lost 6 bases, J lost 3 bases, and 8 bases stayed unmatched. The CDR3 sequence is 15 residues long. The V gene's germline CDR1 is MNHEY and CDR2 SVGAGI.

This chain connects TRBV5-8 to TRBJ2-7; possible D gene TRBD2, 5 bases. The CDR3 is 17 amino acids. CDR1 and CDR2 (germline): SGHTS, YDEGEE. The V end lost 4 bases, the J end lost 4 bases, and 24 bases lay between the germline ends. The CDR3 DNA reads as TGTGCCAGCAGCCCTAATGGGTTCACGTTTGGGAGTTACGAGCAGTACTTC. As protein: CASSPNGFTFGSYEQYF.

V is TRBV7-2 and J is TRBJ2-5; D gene uncertain. This CDR3 region has 15 residues. Germline-derived CDR1 and CDR2 are SGHTA and FQGNSA. V was clipped by 2 bases and J by 5 bases, with 15 bases between them. As DNA, the CDR3 is TGTGCCAGCAGCTTAAACACCCTCTCGGGTGAGACCCAGTACTTC. This codes for CASSLNTLSGETQYF.

This chain links TRBV5-1 with TRBJ1-1; D perhaps matches TRBD1 (6 bases). The V gene lost 1 base and the J gene lost 3 bases, with 13 bases spanning the gap. The CDR3 spans 15 residues. Germline V lookup: CDR1 SGHRS, CDR2 YFSETQ. The CDR3 DNA follows: TGCGCCAGCAGCTTGTGGGGGGGCGCCGACACTGAAGCTTTCTTT. Translation gives CASSLWGGADTEAFF. Full variable domain (rest looked up from reference TRBV5-1 and TRBJ1-1): KAGVTQTPRYLIKTRGQQVTLSCSPISGHRSVSWYQQTPGQGLQFLFEYFSETQRNKGNFPGRFSGRQFSNSRSEMNVSTLELGDSALYLCASSLWGGADTEAFFGQGTRLTVV.

This rearrangement joins TRBV11-3 to TRBJ2-3; D gene ambiguous. The CDR3 length is 12 residues. Germline V gives CDR1 SGHNT, CDR2 YENEEA. With 3 bases removed from V and 8 bases from J, the gap between germline ends came to 9 bases. The CDR3 coding sequence is TGTGCCAGCAGCTTCTCCCGCGGTACGCAGTATTTT. This encodes CASSFSRGTQYF. Full variable domain (remainder filled in from reference TRBV11-3 and TRBJ2-3): EAGVVQSPRYKIIEKKQPVAFWCNPISGHNTLYWYLQNLGQGPELLIRYENEEAVDDSQLPKDRFSAERLKGVDSTLKIQPAELGDSAVYLCASSFSRGTQYFGPGTRLTVL.

This clone was counted only a few times. The rearrangement uses TRBV3-1 (or the pseudogene TRBV3-2) and TRBJ1-4; D ambiguous. Deletions cut 4 bases from V and 0 bases from J, with 9 bases between. This CDR3 has 15 amino acids. Germline lookup yields CDR1 LGHDT and CDR2 YNNKEL (reference sequence). The CDR3 protein is CASSPVGTTNEKLFF. The CDR3 DNA follows: TGTGCCAGCAGCCCGGTGGGTACAACTAATGAAAAACTGTTTTTT.

The rearrangement uses TRBV19 and TRBJ1-5; D uncertain. Between the trimmed V and J ends, which lost 3 bases and 0 bases, there was a span of 9 bases. Germline values: CDR1 LNHDA, CDR2 SQIVND (reference sequence). The CDR3 totals 15 residues. CDR3 in DNA: TGTGCCAGTAGTATCGGGGATAATAGCAATCAGCCCCAGCATTTT. Its translation: CASSIGDNSNQPQHF.

This chain links TRBV5-1 with TRBJ2-5, with a weak D call TRBD1 (5 bases). The V gene's germline CDR1 is SGHRS and CDR2 YFSETQ. V was clipped by 3 bases and J by 1 base, with 7 bases between them. The CDR3 is made up of 13 amino acids. CDR3 bases: TGCGCCAGCAGCTCCACAGGCCAAGAGACCCAGTACTTC. It yields the protein CASSSTGQETQYF.

The J gene is TRBJ1-5, the V gene TRBV5-1, with D possibly being TRBD1 (5 bases). This CDR3 comprises 15 residues. The germline V and J ends were trimmed by 0 bases and 6 bases, with 13 bases remaining between them. CDR1 SGHRS and CDR2 YFSETQ come from the germline V gene. CDR3 loop: CASSLDGQGVQPQHF. In nucleotides, the CDR3 is TGCGCCAGCAGCTTGGATGGGCAGGGTGTTCAGCCCCAGCATTTT. The full variable domain, completed using reference TRBV5-1 and TRBJ1-5, is KAGVTQTPRYLIKTRGQQVTLSCSPISGHRSVSWYQQTPGQGLQFLFEYFSETQRNKGNFPGRFSGRQFSNSRSEMNVSTLELGDSALYLCASSLDGQGVQPQHFGDGTRLSIL.

This clone was detected ten times or more. The chain uses TRBV7-3 and TRBJ2-5; a possible D gene is TRBD1 (5 bases). CDR3 length: 13 amino acids. The V and J ends lost 4 bases and 5 bases respectively, with 11 bases between them. Per the germline V gene, CDR1 is SGHTA and CDR2 is FQGTGA. The CDR3 region has the DNA TGTGCCAGCAGCTACGGACAATCGGAGACCCAGTACTTC. Translating it yields CASSYGQSETQYF.

This clone was recorded only once. At one end the junction does not follow the germline gene, possibly because of a read error. The chain is built from TRBV7-2 and TRBJ2-4; perhaps TRBD1 as D (6 bases). Per germline, CDR1 SGHTA and CDR2 FQGNSA. This CDR3 has 14 amino acids. CDR3 region: CASSSGTHLTTRDF. CDR3 bases: TGTGCCAGCAGCTCCGGGACACACCTTACGACAAGGGACTTC.

This chain joins TRBV7-8 and TRBJ1-4; 7 nucleotides agree with TRBD1. The length of the CDR3 is 19 residues. Trimming at V came to 4 bases and at J to 7 bases, leaving 21 bases not matched to a gene. Germline V gives CDR1 SGHVS, CDR2 FQNEAQ. The CDR3 DNA is TGTGCCAGCAGCTACAGACAGGGATTCTCCACCGATCCTTTTGAAAAACTGTTTTTT. This encodes CASSYRQGFSTDPFEKLFF.

The chain employs TRBV5-4 and TRBJ1-2, with 8 nucleotides matching TRBD1. The CDR3 is 15 amino acids. V lost 4 bases, J lost 7 bases, and 12 bases stayed unmatched. Per the germline V gene, CDR1 is SGHNT and CDR2 is YYREEE (reference sequence). CDR3 DNA sequence: TGTGCCAGCAGCACCCGAGAAGGACAGGGCTCTGGCTACACCTTC. Translated, it gives CASSTREGQGSGYTF. Full variable domain (missing parts from reference TRBV5-4 and TRBJ1-2): ETGVTQSPTHLIKTRGQQVTLRCSSQSGHNTVSWYQQALGQGPQFIFQYYREEENGRGNFPPRFSGLQFPNYSSELNVNALELDDSALYLCASSTREGQGSGYTFGSGTRLTVV.

V is TRBV30 and J is TRBJ2-1; D call uncertain. V was trimmed by 3 bases and J by 2 bases, leaving 5 bases between them. Per the germline V gene, CDR1 is GTSNPN and CDR2 is SVGIG (reference sequence). CDR3 length: 12 residues. The CDR3 DNA reads as TGTGCCTGGAGCCAGGCCTACAATGAGCAGTTCTTC. This encodes CAWSQAYNEQFF.

This clone was counted only a few times. The V and J genes are TRBV2 and TRBJ1-6; TRBD1 matches at 8 bases. The V segment lost 5 bases and the J segment 10 bases; nucleotides outside the gene matches: 7. CDR3 length equals 14 residues. Germline V gene data show CDR1 as SNHLY and CDR2 as FYNNEI. CDR3 residues: CASSMTGADSPLHF. CDR3 bases: TGTGCCAGCAGTATGACAGGGGCGGACTCACCCCTCCACTTT.

The gene calls are TRBV6-5 and TRBJ2-1; 11 bases align to TRBD2. V lost 6 bases to trimming and J lost 9 bases; unmatched junction nucleotides: 10. Germline-derived CDR1 and CDR2 are MNHEY and SVGAGI. The CDR3 length is 15 residues. The CDR3, as DNA: TGTGCCAGCAGAACTAGCGGGAGTGGTGTCCCTGAGCAGTTCTTC. It translates to CASRTSGSGVPEQFF.

The rearrangement uses TRBV27 and TRBJ2-2; D unclear. In germline, CDR1 is MNHEY, CDR2 SMNVEV (reference sequence). The CDR3 extends over 12 amino acids. The V and J ends lost 5 bases and 6 bases respectively, with 7 bases between them. CDR3 bases: TGTGCCAGCAGTCCACAATCCGGGGAGCTGTTTTTT. Translating it yields CASSPQSGELFF.